This T cell receptor beta chain was recorded in a study of T cells in Graves' hyperthyroidism and ophthalmopathy. This clonotype has ten or more counts. The investigators amplified TCR beta CDR3 regions from RNA transcripts. HTBI primers drove first-round RT-PCR of the TCR CDR3. TCRdb re-derived calls from the multiplex PCR reads in MiXCR, one entry per CDR3 protein. The top ten hold 8.4% of the sample, which has fewer than 900,000 distinct CDR3 sequences, over 15% seen once. The CDR3 totals 16 residues. Between the trimmed V and J ends, which lost 2 bases and 2 bases, there was a span of 16 bases. Germline CDR1 MDHEN, CDR2 SYDVKM.

Sequencing input: blood. The receptor comes from a man between 18 and 35 years old with Graves' hyperthyroidism. The V and J genes are TRBV28 and TRBJ2-7; D not certain. CDR3 coding DNA: TGTGCCAGCAGTTTAAGGTACAGCCTCTCGGCCTACGAGCAGTACTTC. Residues: CASSLRYSLSAYEQYF. Based on the CDR3 plus reference TRBV28 and TRBJ2-7, the full variable domain is DVKVTQSSRYLVKRTGEKVFLECVQDMDHENMFWYRQDPGLGLRLIYFSYDVKMKEKGDIPEGYSVSREKKERFSLILESASTNQTSMYLCASSLRYSLSAYEQYFGPGTRLTVT.